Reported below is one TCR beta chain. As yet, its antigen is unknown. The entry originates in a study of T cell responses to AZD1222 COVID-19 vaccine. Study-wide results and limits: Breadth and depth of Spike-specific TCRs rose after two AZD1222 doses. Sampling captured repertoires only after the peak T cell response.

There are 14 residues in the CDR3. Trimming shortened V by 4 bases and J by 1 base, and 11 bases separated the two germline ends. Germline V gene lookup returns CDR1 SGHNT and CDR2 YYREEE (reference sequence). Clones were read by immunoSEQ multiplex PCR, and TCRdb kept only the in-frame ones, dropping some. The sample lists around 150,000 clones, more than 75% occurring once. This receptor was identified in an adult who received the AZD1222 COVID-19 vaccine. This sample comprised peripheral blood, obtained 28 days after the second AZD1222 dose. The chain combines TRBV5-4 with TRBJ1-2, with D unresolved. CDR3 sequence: CASSREFLNYGYTF. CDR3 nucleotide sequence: TGTGCCAGCAGCCGTGAATTCCTTAACTATGGCTACACCTTC.